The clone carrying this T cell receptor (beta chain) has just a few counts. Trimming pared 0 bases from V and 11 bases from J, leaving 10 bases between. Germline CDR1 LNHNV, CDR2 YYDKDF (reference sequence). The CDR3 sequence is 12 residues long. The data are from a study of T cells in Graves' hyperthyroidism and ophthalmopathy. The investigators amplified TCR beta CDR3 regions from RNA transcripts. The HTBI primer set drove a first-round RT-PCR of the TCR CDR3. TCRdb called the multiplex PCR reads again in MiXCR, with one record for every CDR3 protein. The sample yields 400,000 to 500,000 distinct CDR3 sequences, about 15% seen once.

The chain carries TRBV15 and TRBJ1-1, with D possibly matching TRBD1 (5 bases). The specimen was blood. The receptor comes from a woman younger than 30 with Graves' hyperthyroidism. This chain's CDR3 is CATSRDGGVAFF. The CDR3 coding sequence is TGTGCCACCAGCAGAGATGGGGGAGTGGCTTTCTTT.